These 8 T cell receptor beta chains were sequenced from one sample in a study of beta chain features in type 1 diabetes (dated by TCRdb to about 2018). Points the paper makes about the study in general: A moderate but significant shortening of TCRB CDR3 length was observed in type 1 diabetes patients in all four CD4+ subsets.

Library preparation used the immunoSEQ multiplex PCR assay. All of the isolated RNA was reverse transcribed with the High Capacity cDNA Reverse Transcription Kit, so expressed TCRB transcripts were sequenced. TCRdb holds this immuneACCESS table with in-frame rearrangements only. Some clones are missing; in checked studies, unresolved V genes explain under half, and the rest has no known cause. This sample lists some 350,000 clones; around 10% were detected once. The ten biggest clones cover less than 0.65% of the sample. The antigens for these receptors are not known. Sequencing used central memory CD4+ T cells from blood. Receptors were obtained from a man aged 30-40 years with type 1 diabetes.

The chain couples TRBV27 to TRBJ1-2; D is uncertain. Trimming took off 3 bases at V and 7 bases at J, with 12 bases between the two ends. Looked up from germline, CDR1 is MNHEY and CDR2 is SMNVEV (reference sequence). The CDR3 extends over 13 amino acids. The CDR3 spells CASSFNGRGGYTF. CDR3 nucleotides: TGTGCCAGCAGTTTCAACGGGCGGGGTGGCTACACCTTC.

This clone has ten or more counts. The gene calls are TRBV27 and TRBJ1-5; 7 bases match TRBD1. The CDR3 loop spans 17 amino acids. Looked up from germline, CDR1 is MNHEY and CDR2 is SMNVEV (reference sequence). Unmatched junction bases numbered 7, after V lost 0 bases and J lost 2 bases. The CDR3 DNA sequence: TGTGCCAGCAGTTTATCGGCTAACAGGGGTGGCAATCAGCCCCAGCATTTT. This sequence encodes CASSLSANRGGNQPQHF.

This rearrangement joins TRBV7-2 to TRBJ1-3; tentative D call: TRBD1 (5 bases). This CDR3 region has 17 residues. With 2 bases removed from V and 0 bases from J, the gap between germline ends came to 14 bases. Germline loops: CDR1 SGHTA, CDR2 FQGNSA. The CDR3, as DNA: TGTGCCAGCAGCTTAAATCAGGGACCGAGCTCTGGAAACACCATATATTTT. It yields the protein CASSLNQGPSSGNTIYF.

This chain links TRBV7-9 with TRBJ2-5; TRBD2 aligns across 11 bases. The V and J ends lost 5 bases and 1 base, in that order; junction bases with no gene match: 6. Germline CDR1 is SEHNR and CDR2 is FQNEAQ (reference sequence). The CDR3 sequence is 16 residues long. Here the CDR3 DNA reads TGTGCCAGCAGCCTAACTAGCGGGGGTACCCAAGAGACCCAGTACTTC. This gives the protein CASSLTSGGTQETQYF.

J is TRBJ2-3 and V is TRBV7-9; D may be TRBD1 or TRBD2 (5 bases each). CDR3 size: 15 residues. Looked up from germline, CDR1 is SEHNR and CDR2 is FQNEAQ (reference sequence). The germline V and J ends were trimmed by 5 bases and 3 bases, with 15 bases remaining between them. The CDR3 here is CASSAGTGITDTQYF. The CDR3 DNA reads TGTGCCAGCAGCGCCGGGACGGGAATAACAGATACGCAGTATTTT.

This clone was counted between two and nine times. The chain carries TRBV27 and TRBJ2-7; 15 nucleotides line up with TRBD2. The J segment lost 6 bases and the V segment lost 5 bases, leaving 8 bases of the junction unmatched. CDR1 is MNHEY and CDR2 is SMNVEV in the germline V gene (reference sequence). The CDR3 is 16 residues long. The CDR3 bases are TGTGCCAGCAGTAAAGGACTAGCGGGAGGGCCTGGCGAGCAGTACTTC. Its protein product is CASSKGLAGGPGEQYF.

V is TRBV30 and J is TRBJ1-1; D uncertain. V lost 6 bases and J 7 bases, leaving 6 bases between the germline ends. Per the germline V gene, CDR1 is GTSNPN and CDR2 is SVGIG (reference sequence). This CDR3 has 9 residues. This CDR3 is CACGNEAFF. For the CDR3, the DNA is TGTGCCTGCGGTAATGAAGCTTTCTTT. Together with reference TRBV30 and TRBJ1-1, the CDR3 gives the full variable domain: SQTIHQWPATLVQPVGSPLSLECTVEGTSNPNLYWYRQAAGRGLQLLFYSVGIGQISSEVPQNLSASRPQDRQFILSSKKLLLSDSGFYLCACGNEAFFGQGTRLTVV.

Comments on this clone: Additional DNA sequences in this sample encode the identical CDR3. This chain links TRBV5-1 with TRBJ2-6, with no clear D. The V gene lost 0 bases and the J gene lost 1 base, with 5 bases spanning the gap. The germline CDR1 and CDR2 sequences are SGHRS and YFSETQ. The CDR3 is 15 residues long. The CDR3 region is CASSLAVSGANVLTF. The CDR3 DNA sequence: TGCGCCAGCAGCTTGGCCGTGTCTGGGGCCAACGTCCTGACTTTC.